The next 23 T cell receptor beta chains were all read from a single sample in a study of beta chain features in type 1 diabetes. The isolated RNA, all of it, was reverse transcribed, so expressed TCRB transcripts were what got sequenced. TCRdb's copy holds only in-frame clones and misses some; the assay was immunoSEQ multiplex PCR. Of about 220,000 clones listed, about a tenth are singletons. The source material was central memory CD4+ T cells from blood. All receptors come from a man younger than 35 in good health.

V usage is TRBV7-3 and J usage is TRBJ2-2; D ambiguous. Germline lookup yields CDR1 SGHTA and CDR2 FQGTGA. The CDR3 contains 13 residues. Trimming stripped 5 bases from V and 6 bases from J, with 10 bases between. The CDR3 coding sequence is TGTGCCAGCAGCCCCATCGCCTCCGGGGAGCTGTTTTTT. Its protein product is CASSPIASGELFF.

V gene TRBV10-3 combines with J gene TRBJ2-5, with 8 bases lining up with TRBD2. Losses at the gene ends were 10 bases for V and 4 bases for J; bases not matched to a gene: 8. This CDR3 has 13 amino acids. Germline loops: CDR1 ENHRY, CDR2 SYGVKD. The CDR3 loop is CATMRGVGETQYF. CDR3 bases: TGTGCCACGATGCGGGGGGTTGGAGAGACCCAGTACTTC.

This clone was seen more than once but under ten times. The chain couples TRBV29-1 to TRBJ2-7; 8 positions agree with TRBD1. Looked up from germline, CDR1 is SQVTM and CDR2 is ANQGSEA. Trimming cost V 7 bases and J 5 bases; bases outside gene matches: 13. This CDR3 comprises 14 residues. The CDR3 reads CSADRTGTGHEQYF. The CDR3 region has the DNA TGCAGCGCCGACCGGACAGGGACAGGCCACGAGCAGTACTTC.

V usage is TRBV6-5 and J usage is TRBJ2-7; the match to TRBD1 covers 9 bases. The CDR3 loop spans 15 amino acids. V shed 0 bases and J 5 bases; nucleotides not matched to a gene: 5. CDR1 is MNHEY and CDR2 is SVGAGI in the germline V gene. Written as DNA, the CDR3 is TGTGCCAGCAGTTACTCACAGGGGGCGGAGGACGAGCAGTACTTC. Translating it yields CASSYSQGAEDEQYF.

At least ten counts were recorded for this clone. This sequence joins TRBV19 and TRBJ2-7; D might be TRBD1 or TRBD2, each matching 6 bases. V was clipped by 10 bases and J by 3 bases, with 25 bases between them. The CDR3 is 16 amino acids. Germline CDR1 LNHDA, CDR2 SQIVND (reference sequence). Here the CDR3 reads CATTTHGRGGVYEQYF. CDR3 nucleotides: TGTGCCACAACAACCCACGGGAGAGGGGGTGTCTACGAGCAGTACTTC.

This clone occurred a few times. The rearrangement uses TRBV15 and TRBJ2-1, with D possibly being TRBD2 (5 bases). In germline, CDR1 is LNHNV, CDR2 YYDKDF (reference sequence). Trimming cost V 2 bases and J 10 bases, with 15 bases left between them. The CDR3 loop spans 14 amino acids. CDR3 amino acids: CATSRRTGMGEQFF. The CDR3 coding sequence is TGTGCCACCAGCAGACGTACCGGGATGGGAGAGCAGTTCTTC. Complete variable domain (other parts from reference TRBV15 and TRBJ2-1): DAMVIQNPRYQVTQFGKPVTLSCSQTLNHNVMYWYQQKSSQAPKLLFHYYDKDFNNEADTPDNFQSRRPNTSFCFLDIRSPGLGDTAMYLCATSRRTGMGEQFFGPGTRLTVL.

This clone was seen ten or more times. This chain uses TRBV7-2 with TRBJ1-1; D not resolved. CDR3 length equals 12 residues. V was cut by 4 bases and J by 7 bases, with 10 bases left in between. In germline, CDR1 is SGHTA, CDR2 FQGNSA. The CDR3, as DNA: TGTGCCAGCAGCTCCACAGCGCTTGAAGCTTTCTTT. Translating gives CASSSTALEAFF.

This clone was observed a few times. The V gene is TRBV2, the J gene TRBJ2-2; a possible D gene is TRBD1 (6 bases). Germline values: CDR1 SNHLY, CDR2 FYNNEI. The CDR3 is 14 amino acids. The V gene lost 8 bases and the J gene lost 3 bases, with 13 bases spanning the gap. Here the CDR3 reads CASREQGYTGELFF. CDR3 coding DNA: TGTGCCAGCCGAGAACAGGGCTACACCGGGGAGCTGTTTTTT. Combining the CDR3 with reference TRBV2 and TRBJ2-2 gives the whole variable domain EPEVTQTPSHQVTQMGQEVILRCVPISNHLYFYWYRQILGQKVEFLVSFYNNEISEKSEIFDDQFSVERPDGSNFTLKIRSTKLEDSAMYFCASREQGYTGELFFGEGSRLTVL.

The chain uses TRBV30 and TRBJ1-4; D ambiguous. Trimming removed 4 bases from V and 5 bases from J, with 11 bases in between. The CDR3 is 13 amino acids. CDR1 and CDR2 (germline): GTSNPN, SVGIG (reference sequence). The CDR3 sequence: CAWKAGTNEKLFF. The DNA for the CDR3 is TGTGCCTGGAAGGCAGGAACGAATGAAAAACTGTTTTTT.

This clone has just a few counts. The V gene is TRBV5-4, the J gene TRBJ2-5, with 8 nucleotides matching TRBD2. In germline, CDR1 is SGHNT, CDR2 YYREEE (reference sequence). The CDR3 loop spans 14 amino acids. Germline trimming cut 5 bases from V and 11 bases from J; bases unmatched to any gene: 14. The CDR3 region has the DNA TGTGCCAGCAGTCGCGGGACTAGGACGGAGGAGCAGTACTTC. It translates to CASSRGTRTEEQYF.

The genes are TRBV18 and TRBJ1-5, with unresolved D. Germline V gene lookup returns CDR1 KGHSH and CDR2 LQKENI. CDR3 length: 13 residues. V lost 6 bases and J lost 7, with 13 bases in between. The chain's CDR3 is CASSPTGDQPQHF. CDR3 bases: TGTGCCAGCTCCCCCACGGGTGACCAGCCCCAGCATTTT.

This clone was counted at least ten times. The chain is built from TRBV5-1 and TRBJ2-3; TRBD2 matches at 8 bases. This CDR3 is built from 15 residues. Germline values: CDR1 SGHRS, CDR2 YFSETQ. The V segment lost 1 base and the J segment 4 bases; nucleotides outside the gene matches: 5. In nucleotides, the CDR3 is TGCGCCAGCAGCTTGAACTCGCGGGAGGCAGATACGCAGTATTTT. This translates into CASSLNSREADTQYF.

The chain employs TRBV15 and TRBJ2-3; 9 positions agree with TRBD1. The CDR3 contains 14 residues. V was pared by 1 base and J by 4 bases, with 0 bases of the junction left unmatched. Germline CDR1 is LNHNV and CDR2 is YYDKDF (reference sequence). CDR3 bases: TGTGCCACCAGCAGAGGACAGGGGGCAGATACGCAGTATTTT. Its protein is CATSRGQGADTQYF.

The chain couples TRBV7-8 to TRBJ1-5; D gene ambiguous. Trimming took off 4 bases at V and 5 bases at J, with 9 bases between the two ends. CDR3 length equals 13 residues. CDR1 is SGHVS, CDR2 FQNEAQ, per germline. CDR3 in DNA: TGTGCCAGCAGCTCCCGGCAAGATCAGCCCCAGCATTTT. It specifies CASSSRQDQPQHF.

This clone occurred many times. This rearrangement joins TRBV7-8 to TRBJ1-4; unclear D gene. Germline CDR1 is SGHVS and CDR2 is FQNEAQ. Trimming took off 10 bases at V and 6 bases at J, with 18 bases between the two ends. The CDR3 has 14 amino acids. The DNA for the CDR3 is TGTGCCACCAAAGCTACGGAGATAGATGAAAAACTGTTTTTT. This sequence encodes CATKATEIDEKLFF. Using reference TRBV7-8 and TRBJ1-4 for the parts outside the CDR3, the full variable domain is GAGVSQSPRYKVAKRGQDVALRCDPISGHVSLFWYQQALGQGPEFLTYFQNEAQLDKSGLPSDRFFAERPEGSVSTLKIQRTQQEDSAVYLCATKATEIDEKLFFGSGTQLSVL.

The CDR3 DNA sequence: TGTGCCAGCAGTTCGGGGATGGGTCGGGAAAAACTGTTTTTT. This encodes CASSSGMGREKLFF. The rearrangement links TRBV6-5 to TRBJ1-4; D is undetermined. Germline CDR1 MNHEY, CDR2 SVGAGI. Trimming pared 4 bases from V and 8 bases from J, leaving 14 bases between. This CDR3 contains 14 residues.

This clone was seen only a few times. This chain joins TRBV5-1 and TRBJ1-4; no reliable D call. The CDR3 is 14 residues long. Per germline, CDR1 SGHRS and CDR2 YFSETQ. V dropped 4 bases and J dropped 6 bases, with 13 bases sitting between them. The CDR3 region is CASSRGRADEKLFF. The CDR3, as DNA: TGCGCCAGCAGCCGGGGAAGGGCCGATGAAAAACTGTTTTTT.

The rearrangement uses TRBV5-4 and TRBJ2-7; no clear D gene. The CDR3 has 12 residues. The germline CDR1 and CDR2 sequences are SGHNT and YYREEE (reference sequence). Trimming removed 0 bases at V and 3 bases at J, with 4 bases between. CDR3 sequence (DNA): TGTGCCAGCAGCTTGGAGAGCTACGAGCAGTACTTC. It encodes CASSLESYEQYF. Using reference TRBV5-4 and TRBJ2-7 for the parts outside the CDR3, the full variable domain is ETGVTQSPTHLIKTRGQQVTLRCSSQSGHNTVSWYQQALGQGPQFIFQYYREEENGRGNFPPRFSGLQFPNYSSELNVNALELDDSALYLCASSLESYEQYFGPGTRLTVT.

The V gene is TRBV7-2, the J gene TRBJ2-1; 7 bases fit TRBD2. CDR1 SGHTA and CDR2 FQGNSA come from the germline V gene. Germline trimming cut 4 bases from V and 8 bases from J; bases unmatched to any gene: 11. The CDR3 loop spans 15 amino acids. The CDR3 nucleotides read TGTGCCAGCAGCTCTGTAGCGGGCCGGGGCGATGAGCAGTTCTTC. Translated, it gives CASSSVAGRGDEQFF. The full variable domain, completed using reference TRBV7-2 and TRBJ2-1, is GAGVSQSPSNKVTEKGKDVELRCDPISGHTALYWYRQSLGQGLEFLIYFQGNSAPDKSGLPSDRFSAERTGGSVSTLTIQRTQQEDSAVYLCASSSVAGRGDEQFFGPGTRLTVL.

This clone came up a few times. The chain has TRBV11-3 and TRBJ2-1; 9 positions agree with TRBD2. Trimming took 4 bases from V and 9 from J; bases not matched to a gene: 4. The CDR3 is 13 amino acids. The germline V gene encodes CDR1 SGHNT and CDR2 YENEEA. As DNA, the CDR3 is TGTGCCAGCAGCTGGACTAGCGTCGGTGAGCAGTTCTTC. It encodes CASSWTSVGEQFF.

This clone occurred many times. J is TRBJ2-5 and V is TRBV7-9, with D perhaps being TRBD1 or TRBD2 (5 bases each). The CDR3 spans 14 residues. Deletions cut 5 bases from V and 4 bases from J, with 14 bases between. The germline V gene has CDR1 SEHNR and CDR2 FQNEAQ (reference sequence). CDR3 sequence: CASSLSTGRETQYF. As DNA, the CDR3 is TGTGCCAGCAGCCTAAGTACGGGGCGAGAGACCCAGTACTTC.

The CDR3 is CSATSNEQFF. DNA of the CDR3: TGCAGTGCAACTAGCAATGAGCAGTTCTTC. The chain uses TRBV20-1 and TRBJ2-1; TRBD2 might be the D (5 bases). V was cut by 6 bases and J by 6 bases, with 6 bases left in between. Per the germline V gene, CDR1 is DFQATT and CDR2 is SNEGSKA (reference sequence). The CDR3 covers 10 residues.

As to this clone: This same CDR3 is encoded by further DNA sequences in the sample. J is TRBJ1-2 and V is TRBV6-6; a possible D gene is TRBD1 (5 bases). CDR1 is MNHNY, CDR2 SVGAGI, per germline (reference sequence). V lost 6 bases, J lost 4 bases, and 9 bases lay in between. CDR3 size: 12 residues. The CDR3 sequence is CASRGQGYGYTF. The CDR3 coding sequence is TGTGCCAGCAGGGGTCAGGGCTATGGCTACACCTTC.